The 31 T cell receptor beta chains given below trace back to one sample, sequenced in a study of cytomegalovirus exposure and HLA in healthy donors. The PCR ran on 60 Vbeta and 13 Jbeta primers. Only in-frame clones appear in the TCRdb table, and some are missing; sequencing was by immunoSEQ multiplex PCR. The sample carries over 100,000 clones, 70% to 80% recorded once. Sequenced sample: PBMCs. These receptors came from a female donor in good health and CMV-seropositive.

The gene calls are TRBV19 and TRBJ2-7, with TRBD2 matching 7 bases. V lost 2 bases, J lost 1 base, and 2 bases stayed unmatched. The V gene's germline CDR1 is LNHDA and CDR2 SQIVND (reference sequence). The CDR3 extends over 14 amino acids. The CDR3 spells CASSIKRDSYEQYF. The CDR3 DNA reads as TGTGCCAGTAGTATAAAGCGGGATTCCTACGAGCAGTACTTC.

In its sample, this clone was seen a few times. This chain joins TRBV5-4 and TRBJ2-3; D perhaps matches TRBD2 (6 bases). V lost 5 bases, J lost 2 bases, and 21 bases lay in between. Germline assignment: CDR1 SGHNT and CDR2 YYREEE (reference sequence). The length of the CDR3 is 17 residues. The DNA for the CDR3 is TGTGCCAGCAGTTTTAGGGCGGGACGACAAGACACAGATACGCAGTATTTT. Residues: CASSFRAGRQDTDTQYF.

The chain has TRBV7-9 and TRBJ1-5; possible D gene TRBD1, 5 bases. The CDR3 totals 12 residues. CDR1 and CDR2 from the germline V gene are SEHNR and FQNEAQ (reference sequence). V lost 5 bases and J lost 5, with 7 bases in between. In DNA form, the CDR3 reads TGTGCCAGCAGCCAAGGGGATCAGCCCCAGCATTTT. It yields the protein CASSQGDQPQHF.

The chain has TRBV5-1 and TRBJ2-2; 9 positions agree with TRBD1. Trimming removed 0 bases from V and 7 bases from J; junction bases left unmatched: 7. Germline CDR1 and CDR2: SGHRS and YFSETQ. The length of the CDR3 is 16 residues. The DNA for the CDR3 is TGCGCCAGCAGCTTGGATCGGACAGGGGTGATCGGGGAGCTGTTTTTT. This gives the protein CASSLDRTGVIGELFF.

The count of this clone is one. The gene calls are TRBV9 and TRBJ1-3; no clear D gene. The CDR3 extends over 13 amino acids. Trimming removed 0 bases at V and 8 bases at J, with 9 bases between. Germline CDR1 SGDLS, CDR2 YYNGEE. The CDR3 sequence: CASSVAKGDTIYF. Written as DNA, the CDR3 is TGTGCCAGCAGCGTAGCCAAAGGAGACACCATATATTTT.

The chain employs TRBV5-1 and TRBJ1-5, with 9 bases aligning to TRBD1. V lost 0 bases and J lost 7; bases outside the gene matches: 2. The CDR3 has 14 amino acids. Germline CDR1 and CDR2: SGHRS and YFSETQ. CDR3 region: CASSLEGQGQPQHF. The CDR3 bases are TGCGCCAGCAGCTTGGAGGGACAGGGACAGCCCCAGCATTTT.

The chain employs TRBV28 and TRBJ2-1; D remains ambiguous. The CDR3 contains 11 residues. V was trimmed by 8 bases and J by 9 bases, leaving 11 bases between them. The germline V gene has CDR1 MDHEN and CDR2 SYDVKM. CDR3 sequence (DNA): TGTGCCAGCCGCCTAGACGGTGAGCAGTTCTTC. It yields the protein CASRLDGEQFF.

The rearrangement uses TRBV11-3 and TRBJ2-1; D unresolved. CDR1 is SGHNT and CDR2 is YENEEA in the germline V gene. Trimming pared 0 bases from V and 11 bases from J, leaving 17 bases between. The CDR3 loop spans 15 amino acids. For the CDR3, the DNA is TGTGCCAGCAGCTTAGATCAGGCCTCATTTAGGAAGCAGTTCTTC. Translation: CASSLDQASFRKQFF.

This clone was counted a single time. The rearrangement joins TRBV5-6 to TRBJ2-3; 7 nucleotides line up with TRBD2. The germline V gene has CDR1 SGHDT and CDR2 YYEEEE. This CDR3 comprises 15 residues. Trimming took 6 bases from V and 6 from J; bases not matched to a gene: 13. Here the CDR3 reads CASTRYGGTPDTQYF. The DNA for the CDR3 is TGTGCCAGCACTAGGTACGGGGGGACCCCGGATACGCAGTATTTT.

The chain combines TRBV6-1 with TRBJ1-5; possibly TRBD1 for D (5 bases). The V gene lost 2 bases and the J gene lost 11 bases, with 19 bases spanning the gap. Germline CDR1 is MNHNS and CDR2 is SASEGT. This CDR3 is 15 amino acids long. The CDR3 loop reads CASSESVHGSRAQHF. The CDR3 DNA is TGTGCCAGCAGTGAATCGGTACACGGGAGCAGGGCCCAGCATTTT.

For the CDR3, the DNA is TGTGCCAGCAGCAGTACAGGGCAGGGGAACACTGAAGCTTTCTTT. As protein: CASSSTGQGNTEAFF. The J gene is TRBJ1-1, the V gene TRBV5-4, with a weak D call TRBD1 (6 bases). The CDR3 extends over 15 amino acids. Trimming took 4 bases from V and 1 from J, leaving 14 bases between them. Germline V lookup: CDR1 SGHNT, CDR2 YYREEE (reference sequence).

This clone was detected only a few times. The chain couples TRBV5-6 to TRBJ2-3, with D possibly being TRBD2 (5 bases). This CDR3 is 16 amino acids long. V shed 1 base and J shed 2 bases, with 14 bases lying between them. Germline CDR1 and CDR2: SGHDT and YYEEEE. CDR3 nucleotide sequence: TGTGCCAGCAGCTTGATTCCAGGAGGATTCACAGATACGCAGTATTTT. Translation: CASSLIPGGFTDTQYF. Full variable domain (remainder filled in from reference TRBV5-6 and TRBJ2-3): DAGVTQSPTHLIKTRGQQVTLRCSPKSGHDTVSWYQQALGQGPQFIFQYYEEEERQRGNFPDRFSGHQFPNYSSELNVNALLLGDSALYLCASSLIPGGFTDTQYFGPGTRLTVL.

There are a few counts of this clone. The V call is TRBV10-2, the J call TRBJ1-1; D gene unclear. The V end was cut by 6 bases, the J end by 3 bases, with 17 bases between. Germline V CDR1 and CDR2: WSHSY, SAAADI. CDR3 length: 15 residues. The CDR3 DNA is TGCGCCAGCAGGGGAGCTCTTACAAGGGACACTGAAGCTTTCTTT. Encoded protein: CASRGALTRDTEAFF.

This chain links TRBV6-1 with TRBJ2-1; 7 bases map to TRBD1. The CDR3 covers 15 residues. J was trimmed by 2 bases and V by 7 bases; bases with no gene match: 8. Looked up from germline, CDR1 is MNHNS and CDR2 is SASEGT. The CDR3 region has the DNA TGTGCCAGCATCACCGCCGGGACAGCCTACAATGAGCAGTTCTTC. Translation gives CASITAGTAYNEQFF.

This chain connects TRBV5-1 to TRBJ1-1, with a weak D call TRBD1 (5 bases). Germline CDR1 is SGHRS and CDR2 is YFSETQ. V lost 7 bases and J 7 bases, leaving 17 bases between the germline ends. CDR3 length: 13 amino acids. CDR3 protein: CASRRGSQNEAFF. CDR3 in DNA: TGCGCCAGCCGTAGGGGCAGTCAAAATGAAGCTTTCTTT.

This clone was observed a handful of times. Additional DNA sequences in this sample encode the identical CDR3. The V and J genes are TRBV18 and TRBJ1-5; TRBD1 is a possible D gene (6 bases). The germline gives CDR1 KGHSH, CDR2 LQKENI. The V and J ends lost 6 bases and 4 bases respectively, with 10 bases between them. This CDR3 spans 13 amino acids. The CDR3 is CASSPDRNQPQHF. The CDR3, as DNA: TGTGCCAGCTCGCCGGACAGAAATCAGCCCCAGCATTTT.

The chain has TRBV29-1 and TRBJ1-2; 10 bases fit TRBD1. The germline V gene has CDR1 SQVTM and CDR2 ANQGSEA. The CDR3 is 14 residues long. The V and J ends lost 0 bases and 4 bases, in that order; junction bases with no gene match: 2. The DNA of the CDR3 is TGCAGCGTTGAAGAGACAGGGGGCATCTATGGCTACACCTTC. The encoded protein is CSVEETGGIYGYTF.

This clone was counted only a few times. The V call is TRBV4-1, the J call TRBJ1-1; 8 positions agree with TRBD1. With V trimmed by 1 base and J by 9 bases, 1 base remained unmatched. Looked up from germline, CDR1 is MGHRA and CDR2 is YSYEKL. The CDR3 spans 12 residues. CDR3 bases: TGCGCCAGCAGCCAAGGGACAGGGAAAGCTTTCTTT. Amino acids: CASSQGTGKAFF.

The rearrangement links TRBV4-1 to TRBJ2-5, with D perhaps TRBD2 (6 bases). Germline V CDR1 and CDR2: MGHRA, YSYEKL. The CDR3 is 14 residues long. The V gene lost 3 bases and the J gene lost 3 bases, with 11 bases spanning the gap. The CDR3 spells CASSQPGGEETQYF. CDR3 in DNA: TGCGCCAGCAGCCAGCCAGGAGGGGAAGAGACCCAGTACTTC.

This clone was observed a handful of times. The chain links TRBV15 to TRBJ2-2, with D maybe TRBD1 (5 bases). CDR1 is LNHNV and CDR2 is YYDKDF in the germline V gene (reference sequence). This CDR3 is 15 amino acids long. V shed 4 bases and J shed 0 bases, with 9 bases lying between them. CDR3 nucleotides: TGTGCCACCAGCAACAGGCCACCGAACACCGGGGAGCTGTTTTTT. Amino acids: CATSNRPPNTGELFF.

This clone occurred a few times. The rearrangement joins TRBV28 to TRBJ1-5; no clear D. This CDR3 spans 12 amino acids. CDR1 is MDHEN and CDR2 is SYDVKM in the germline V gene. Trimming shortened V by 2 bases and J by 4 bases, and 3 bases separated the two germline ends. CDR3 sequence (DNA): TGTGCCAGCAGTTTACTTAATCAGCCCCAGCATTTT. Translated, it gives CASSLLNQPQHF.

The gene calls are TRBV10-1 and TRBJ1-2; possibly TRBD1 for D (5 bases). The CDR3 covers 13 residues. Germline V gene sequence: CDR1 WNHNN, CDR2 SYGVQD (reference sequence). The ends were cut back, 2 bases at V and 1 base at J, with 5 bases in the middle. In DNA, the CDR3 is TGCGCCAGCAGTGAGGACAGTAACTATGGCTACACCTTC. Its translation: CASSEDSNYGYTF.

V usage is TRBV5-5 and J usage is TRBJ2-1, with 8 bases fitting TRBD1. CDR3 length equals 15 residues. Germline values: CDR1 SGHKS, CDR2 YYEKEE (reference sequence). The ends lost 2 bases at V and 5 bases at J; junction bases unmatched: 6. This CDR3 reads CASSLRQGPNNEQFF. CDR3 nucleotide sequence: TGTGCCAGCAGCTTAAGACAGGGGCCAAACAATGAGCAGTTCTTC. The variable domain in full, with the rest retrieved from reference TRBV5-5 and TRBJ2-1, is DAGVTQSPTHLIKTRGQQVTLRCSPISGHKSVSWYQQVLGQGPQFIFQYYEKEERGRGNFPDRFSARQFPNYSSELNVNALLLGDSALYLCASSLRQGPNNEQFFGPGTRLTVL.

The gene calls are TRBV19 and TRBJ1-2, with 7 bases that match TRBD1. CDR1 is LNHDA and CDR2 is SQIVND in the germline V gene (reference sequence). With 7 bases clipped from V and 1 base from J, the junction kept 15 bases outside the gene matches. The CDR3 is 17 residues long. The CDR3 loop reads CASKEWVRDSDNYGYTF. DNA of the CDR3: TGTGCCAGTAAGGAGTGGGTAAGGGACAGTGATAACTATGGCTACACCTTC.

The chain links TRBV20-1 to TRBJ2-3, with D uncertain. The V end lost 2 bases, the J end lost 2 bases, and 2 bases lay between the germline ends. The CDR3 loop spans 11 amino acids. Germline V gene data show CDR1 as DFQATT and CDR2 as SNEGSKA (reference sequence). The CDR3 DNA reads as TGCAGTGCTAGACTCACAGATACGCAGTATTTT. It specifies CSARLTDTQYF.

This clone was seen a handful of times. The genes are TRBV6-4 and TRBJ2-3; D unresolved. V lost 3 bases, J lost 3 bases, and 7 bases lay in between. Germline values: CDR1 MRHNA, CDR2 SNTAGT. There are 13 residues in the CDR3. CDR3 sequence (DNA): TGTGCCAGCAGTGAAAGCAGGACAGATACGCAGTATTTT. Translation: CASSESRTDTQYF.

The V and J genes are TRBV5-4 and TRBJ2-3; TRBD2 matches 13 bases. Germline V gives CDR1 SGHNT, CDR2 YYREEE (reference sequence). V lost 1 base to trimming and J lost 8 bases; unmatched junction nucleotides: 4. The CDR3 consists of 15 residues. CDR3 amino acids: CASSLTSGGAGTQYF. CDR3 DNA: TGTGCCAGCAGCTTGACTAGCGGGGGGGCAGGTACGCAGTATTTT.

CDR3 in DNA: TGTGCCAGCAGCTTGATAGCGGGAGTGGGGGAGCAGTACTTC. Amino acid sequence: CASSLIAGVGEQYF. The gene calls are TRBV7-9 and TRBJ2-5, with 9 bases fitting TRBD2. The germline gives CDR1 SEHNR, CDR2 FQNEAQ (reference sequence). The CDR3 is 14 residues long. The junction had 10 bases not matched to a gene; V was cut back by 3 bases and J by 11 bases. The whole variable domain, remainder taken from reference TRBV7-9 and TRBJ2-5, is DTGVSQNPRHKITKRGQNVTFRCDPISEHNRLYWYRQTLGQGPEFLTYFQNEAQLEKSRLLSDRFSAERPKGSFSTLEIQRTEQGDSAMYLCASSLIAGVGEQYFGPGTRLLVL.

The CDR3 DNA is TGTGCCAGCAGCTCGACAGGGCAAGTCCCAGGGTATGGCTACACCTTC. This encodes CASSSTGQVPGYGYTF. This chain uses TRBV7-9 with TRBJ1-2, with 7 bases aligning to TRBD1. The CDR3 has 16 residues. Losses at the gene ends were 4 bases for V and 5 bases for J; bases not matched to a gene: 13. Per the germline V gene, CDR1 is SEHNR and CDR2 is FQNEAQ (reference sequence).

The CDR3 DNA follows: TGTGCCTGGAGTTCTAGAGGGATCTCCTACGAGCAGTACTTC. This encodes CAWSSRGISYEQYF. The chain joins TRBV30 to TRBJ2-7; D is possibly TRBD2 (5 bases). Trimming took 2 bases from V and 0 from J, leaving 11 bases between them. The CDR3 extends over 14 amino acids. Germline assignment: CDR1 GTSNPN and CDR2 SVGIG (reference sequence).

The rearrangement joins TRBV7-3 to TRBJ2-1; D is perhaps TRBD2 (6 bases). In germline, CDR1 is SGHTA, CDR2 FQGTGA. CDR3 length: 13 residues. Trimming pared 3 bases from V and 10 bases from J, leaving 13 bases between. The CDR3 region is CASSFHGGGEQFF. CDR3 DNA sequence: TGTGCCAGCAGCTTTCACGGCGGAGGGGAGCAGTTCTTC.